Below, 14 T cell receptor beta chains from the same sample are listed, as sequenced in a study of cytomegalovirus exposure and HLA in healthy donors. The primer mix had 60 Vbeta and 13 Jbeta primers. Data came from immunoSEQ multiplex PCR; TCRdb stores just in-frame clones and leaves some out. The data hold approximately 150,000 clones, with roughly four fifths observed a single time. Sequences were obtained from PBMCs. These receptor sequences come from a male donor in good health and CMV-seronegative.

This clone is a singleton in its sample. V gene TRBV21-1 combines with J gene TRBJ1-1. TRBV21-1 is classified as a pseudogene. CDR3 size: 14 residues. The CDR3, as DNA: TGTGCCAGCAGCAACGGGAAGGGAAACACTGAAGCTTTCTTT. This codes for CASSNGKGNTEAFF.

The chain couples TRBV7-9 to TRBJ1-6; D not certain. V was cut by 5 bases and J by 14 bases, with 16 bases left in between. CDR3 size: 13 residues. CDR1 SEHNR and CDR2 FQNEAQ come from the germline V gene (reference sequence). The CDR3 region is CASSAPRENTLHF. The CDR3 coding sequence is TGTGCCAGCAGCGCGCCCCGGGAGAACACCCTCCACTTT.

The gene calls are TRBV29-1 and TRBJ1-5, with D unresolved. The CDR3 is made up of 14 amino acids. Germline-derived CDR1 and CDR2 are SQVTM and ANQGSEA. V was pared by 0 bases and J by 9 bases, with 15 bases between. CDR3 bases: TGCAGCGTTGAAGATCCGGAGGTCCGGGGGCCCCAGCATTTT. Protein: CSVEDPEVRGPQHF. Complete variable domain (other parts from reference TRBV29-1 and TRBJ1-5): SAVISQKPSRDICQRGTSLTIQCQVDSQVTMMFWYRQQPGQSLTLIATANQGSEATYESGFVIDKFPISRPNLTFSTLTVSNMSPEDSSIYLCSVEDPEVRGPQHFGDGTRLSIL.

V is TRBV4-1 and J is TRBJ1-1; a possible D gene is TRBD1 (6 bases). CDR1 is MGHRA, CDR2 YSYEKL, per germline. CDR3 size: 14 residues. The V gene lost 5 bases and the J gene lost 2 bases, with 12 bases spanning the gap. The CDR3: CASSVVGGNTEAFF. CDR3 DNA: TGCGCCAGCAGCGTAGTAGGGGGAAACACTGAAGCTTTCTTT.

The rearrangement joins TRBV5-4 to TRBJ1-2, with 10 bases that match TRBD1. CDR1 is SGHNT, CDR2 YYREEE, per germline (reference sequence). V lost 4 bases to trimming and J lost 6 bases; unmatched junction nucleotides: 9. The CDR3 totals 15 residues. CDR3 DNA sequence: TGTGCCAGCAGCCCCCGGGACAGGGGATCAGATGGCTACACCTTC. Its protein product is CASSPRDRGSDGYTF.

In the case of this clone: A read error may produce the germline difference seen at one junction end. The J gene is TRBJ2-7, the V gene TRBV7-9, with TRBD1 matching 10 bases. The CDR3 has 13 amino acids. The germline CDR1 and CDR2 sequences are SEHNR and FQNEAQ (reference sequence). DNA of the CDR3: TGTTCCAGCAGCTTAGGGGACAGGGGCGAGCAGTACTTC. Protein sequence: CSSSLGDRGEQYF.

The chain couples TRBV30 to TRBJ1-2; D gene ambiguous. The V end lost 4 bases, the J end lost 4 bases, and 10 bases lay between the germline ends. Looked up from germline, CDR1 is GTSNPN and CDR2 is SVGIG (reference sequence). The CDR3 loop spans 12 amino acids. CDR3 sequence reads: CAWNPGIYGYTF. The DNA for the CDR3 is TGTGCCTGGAACCCGGGGATCTATGGCTACACCTTC.

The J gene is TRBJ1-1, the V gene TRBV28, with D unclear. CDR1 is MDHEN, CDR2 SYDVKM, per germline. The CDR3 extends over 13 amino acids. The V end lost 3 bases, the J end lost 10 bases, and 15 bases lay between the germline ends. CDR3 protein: CASSLSLTGGAFF. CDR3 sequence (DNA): TGTGCCAGCAGTTTGTCTCTTACCGGCGGAGCTTTCTTT.

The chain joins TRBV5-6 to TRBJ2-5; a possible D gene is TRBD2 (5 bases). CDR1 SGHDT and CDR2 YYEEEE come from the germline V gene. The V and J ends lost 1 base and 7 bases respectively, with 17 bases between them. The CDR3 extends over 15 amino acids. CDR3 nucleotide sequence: TGTGCCAGCAGCTTGACTTGGCAGGATGGAGGGACCCAGTACTTC. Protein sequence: CASSLTWQDGGTQYF.

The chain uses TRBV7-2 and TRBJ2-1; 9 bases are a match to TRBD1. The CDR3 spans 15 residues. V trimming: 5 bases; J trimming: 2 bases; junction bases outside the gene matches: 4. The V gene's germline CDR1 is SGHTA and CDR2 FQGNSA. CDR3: CASSSGTGPYNEQFF. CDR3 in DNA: TGTGCCAGCAGCAGCGGGACAGGGCCCTACAATGAGCAGTTCTTC.

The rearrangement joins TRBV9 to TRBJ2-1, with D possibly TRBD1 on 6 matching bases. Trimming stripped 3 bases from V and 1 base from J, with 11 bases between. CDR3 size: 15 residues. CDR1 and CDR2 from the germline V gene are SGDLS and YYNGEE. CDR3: CASSATGPSYNEQFF. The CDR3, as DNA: TGTGCCAGCAGCGCCACAGGGCCTTCCTACAATGAGCAGTTCTTC.

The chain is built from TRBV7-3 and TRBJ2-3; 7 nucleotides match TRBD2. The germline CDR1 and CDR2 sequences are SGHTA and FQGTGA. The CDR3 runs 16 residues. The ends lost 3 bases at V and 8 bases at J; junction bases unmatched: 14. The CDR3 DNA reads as TGTGCCAGCAGCTTCGATGTGCGGCTAGCGGACCCTACGCAGTATTTT. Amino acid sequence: CASSFDVRLADPTQYF. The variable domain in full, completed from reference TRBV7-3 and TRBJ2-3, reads GAGVSQTPSNKVTEKGKYVELRCDPISGHTALYWYRQSLGQGPEFLIYFQGTGAADDSGLPNDRFFAVRPEGSVSTLKIQRTERGDSAVYLCASSFDVRLADPTQYFGPGTRLTVL.

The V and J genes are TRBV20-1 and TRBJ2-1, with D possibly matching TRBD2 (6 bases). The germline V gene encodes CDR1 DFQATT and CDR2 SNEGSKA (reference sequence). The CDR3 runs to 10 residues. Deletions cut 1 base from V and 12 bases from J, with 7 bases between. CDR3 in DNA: TGCAGTGCTAGAGCGGAGGGGCAGTTCTTC. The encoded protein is CSARAEGQFF.

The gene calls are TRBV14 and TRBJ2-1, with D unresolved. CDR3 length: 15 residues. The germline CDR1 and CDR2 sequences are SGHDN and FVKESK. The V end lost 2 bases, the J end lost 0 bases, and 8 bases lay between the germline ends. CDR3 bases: TGTGCCAGCAGCCAATTACTACACTCCTACAATGAGCAGTTCTTC. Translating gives CASSQLLHSYNEQFF.